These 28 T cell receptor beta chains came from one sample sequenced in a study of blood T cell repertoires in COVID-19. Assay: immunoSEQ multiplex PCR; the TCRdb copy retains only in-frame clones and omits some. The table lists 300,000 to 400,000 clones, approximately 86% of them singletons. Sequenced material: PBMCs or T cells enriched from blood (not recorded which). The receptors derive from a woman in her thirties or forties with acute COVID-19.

CDR3 in amino acids: CASSLDRKQGEVAKNIQYF. Written as DNA, the CDR3 is TGTGCCAGCAGCTTGGACAGGAAACAAGGGGAGGTTGCCAAAAACATTCAGTACTTC. The V and J genes are TRBV5-5 and TRBJ2-4; tentatively, D is TRBD2 (6 bases). CDR1 and CDR2 (germline): SGHKS, YYEKEE (reference sequence). This CDR3 has 19 residues. V was clipped by 0 bases and J by 1 base, with 20 bases between them.

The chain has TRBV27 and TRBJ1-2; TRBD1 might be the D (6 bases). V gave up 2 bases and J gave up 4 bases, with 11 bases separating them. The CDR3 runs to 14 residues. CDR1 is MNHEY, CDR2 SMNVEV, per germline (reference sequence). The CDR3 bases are TGTGCCAGCAGTTTAGTTGGACAGAGCTATGGCTACACCTTC. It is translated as CASSLVGQSYGYTF.

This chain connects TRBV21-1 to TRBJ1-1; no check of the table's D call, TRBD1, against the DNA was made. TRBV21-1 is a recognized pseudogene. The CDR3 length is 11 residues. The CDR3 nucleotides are TGTGCCAGTAACATGAACACTGAAGCTTTCTTT. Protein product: CASNMNTEAFF.

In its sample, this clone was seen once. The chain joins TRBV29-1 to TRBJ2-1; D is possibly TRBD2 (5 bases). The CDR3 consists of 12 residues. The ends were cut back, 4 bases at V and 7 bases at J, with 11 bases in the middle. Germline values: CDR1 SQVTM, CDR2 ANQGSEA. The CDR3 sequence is CSVGPAANEQFF. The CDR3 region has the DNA TGCAGCGTTGGTCCAGCGGCGAATGAGCAGTTCTTC.

CDR3 nucleotides: TGCGCCAGCAGCAGAGAACAGGGGGCGCAGGACGAGCAGTACTTC. Protein: CASSREQGAQDEQYF. This chain links TRBV5-1 with TRBJ2-7, with 9 bases matching TRBD1. V was pared by 4 bases and J by 5 bases, with 10 bases of the junction left unmatched. The CDR3 is 15 amino acids. CDR1 and CDR2 (germline): SGHRS, YFSETQ.

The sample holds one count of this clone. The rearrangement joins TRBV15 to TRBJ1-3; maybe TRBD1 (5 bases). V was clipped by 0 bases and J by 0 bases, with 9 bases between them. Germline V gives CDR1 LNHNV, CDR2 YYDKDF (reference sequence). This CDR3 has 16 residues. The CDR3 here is CATSREGGTSGNTIYF. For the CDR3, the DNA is TGTGCCACCAGCAGAGAGGGGGGGACCTCTGGAAACACCATATATTTT.

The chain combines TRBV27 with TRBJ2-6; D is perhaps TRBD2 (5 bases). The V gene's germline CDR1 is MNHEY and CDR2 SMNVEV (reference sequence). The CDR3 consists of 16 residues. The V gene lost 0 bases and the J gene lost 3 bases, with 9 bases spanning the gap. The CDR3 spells CASSLSTGFGANVLTF. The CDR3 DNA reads TGTGCCAGCAGTTTATCTACGGGGTTTGGGGCCAACGTCCTGACTTTC.

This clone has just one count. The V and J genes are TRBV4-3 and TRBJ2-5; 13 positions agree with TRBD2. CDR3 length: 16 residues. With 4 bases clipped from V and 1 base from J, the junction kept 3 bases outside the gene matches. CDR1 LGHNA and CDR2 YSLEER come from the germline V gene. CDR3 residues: CASSRGLAGAQETQYF. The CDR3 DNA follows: TGCGCCAGCAGCCGCGGACTAGCGGGGGCCCAAGAGACCCAGTACTTC.

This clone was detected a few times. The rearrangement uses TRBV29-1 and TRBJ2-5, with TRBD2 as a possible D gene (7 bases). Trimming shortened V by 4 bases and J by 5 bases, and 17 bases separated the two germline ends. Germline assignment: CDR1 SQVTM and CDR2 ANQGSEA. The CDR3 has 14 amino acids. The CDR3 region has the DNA TGCAGCGTTGGTCTTATGGCGGGGGCGGAGACCCAGTACTTC. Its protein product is CSVGLMAGAETQYF. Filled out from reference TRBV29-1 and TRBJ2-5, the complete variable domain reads SAVISQKPSRDICQRGTSLTIQCQVDSQVTMMFWYRQQPGQSLTLIATANQGSEATYESGFVIDKFPISRPNLTFSTLTVSNMSPEDSSIYLCSVGLMAGAETQYFGPGTRLLVL.

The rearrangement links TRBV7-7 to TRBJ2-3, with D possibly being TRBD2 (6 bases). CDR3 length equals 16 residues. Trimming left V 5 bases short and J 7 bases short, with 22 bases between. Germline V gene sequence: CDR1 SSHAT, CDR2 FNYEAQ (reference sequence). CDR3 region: CASSPRPGLDPHTQYF. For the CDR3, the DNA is TGTGCCAGCAGCCCCCGGCCGGGACTTGACCCCCATACGCAGTATTTT.

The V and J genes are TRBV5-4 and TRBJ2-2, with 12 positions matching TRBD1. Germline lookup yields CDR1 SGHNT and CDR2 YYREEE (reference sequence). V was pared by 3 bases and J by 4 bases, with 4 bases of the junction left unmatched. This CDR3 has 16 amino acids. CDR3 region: CASSSGQGAFTGELFF. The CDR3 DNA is TGTGCCAGCAGCTCGGGACAGGGGGCTTTCACCGGGGAGCTGTTTTTT.

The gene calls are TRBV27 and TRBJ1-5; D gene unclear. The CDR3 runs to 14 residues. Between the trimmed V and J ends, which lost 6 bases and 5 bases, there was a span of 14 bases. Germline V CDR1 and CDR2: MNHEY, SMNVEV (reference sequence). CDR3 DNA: TGTGCCAGCAGCCCCTTCCAGGCTTATCAGCCCCAGCATTTT. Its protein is CASSPFQAYQPQHF.

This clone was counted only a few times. The CDR3 region has the DNA TGCGCCAGCAGCCCCGGGACAGGGGAGGGGCAGCCCCAGCATTTT. Translated: CASSPGTGEGQPQHF. The genes are TRBV5-1 and TRBJ1-5, with 10 bases identical to TRBD1. Germline V gene data show CDR1 as SGHRS and CDR2 as YFSETQ. After removal of 4 bases from V and 7 bases from J, the junction contained 8 bases not matched to a gene. CDR3 length equals 15 residues.

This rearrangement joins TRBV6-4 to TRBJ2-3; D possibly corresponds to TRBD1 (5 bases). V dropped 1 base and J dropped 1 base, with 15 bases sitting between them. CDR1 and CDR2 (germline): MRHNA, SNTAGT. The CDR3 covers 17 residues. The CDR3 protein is CASSDCQGSMGTDTQYF. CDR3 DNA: TGTGCCAGCAGTGACTGCCAGGGCTCAATGGGCACAGATACGCAGTATTTT.

The CDR3 is CASSLNRGTGARTEAFF. For the CDR3, the DNA is TGTGCCAGCTCACTTAACCGGGGAACAGGGGCGAGGACTGAAGCTTTCTTT. The chain links TRBV18 to TRBJ1-1; 7 bases map to TRBD1. The junction had 16 bases not matched to a gene; V was cut back by 4 bases and J by 5 bases. The CDR3 totals 17 residues. CDR1 is KGHSH, CDR2 LQKENI, per germline.

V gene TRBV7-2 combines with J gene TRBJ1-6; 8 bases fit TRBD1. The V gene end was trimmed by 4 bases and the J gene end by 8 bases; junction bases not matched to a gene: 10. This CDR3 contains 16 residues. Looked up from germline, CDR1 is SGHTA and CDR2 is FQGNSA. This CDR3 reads CASSSDDRGGYSPLHF. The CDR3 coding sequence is TGTGCCAGCAGCTCGGATGACAGGGGAGGGTATTCACCCCTCCACTTT.

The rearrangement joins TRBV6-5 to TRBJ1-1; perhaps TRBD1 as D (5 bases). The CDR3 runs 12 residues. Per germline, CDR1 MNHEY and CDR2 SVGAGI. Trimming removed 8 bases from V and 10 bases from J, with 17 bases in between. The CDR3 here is CASHTAGGGAFF. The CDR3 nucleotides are TGTGCCAGCCATACCGCGGGGGGGGGAGCTTTCTTT.

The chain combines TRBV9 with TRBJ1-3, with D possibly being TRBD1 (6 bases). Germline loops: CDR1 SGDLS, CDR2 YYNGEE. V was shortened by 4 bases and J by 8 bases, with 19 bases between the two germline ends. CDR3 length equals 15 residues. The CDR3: CASSSLRGGRDTIYF. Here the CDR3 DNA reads TGTGCCAGCAGCTCCCTCAGAGGGGGACGGGACACCATATATTTT.

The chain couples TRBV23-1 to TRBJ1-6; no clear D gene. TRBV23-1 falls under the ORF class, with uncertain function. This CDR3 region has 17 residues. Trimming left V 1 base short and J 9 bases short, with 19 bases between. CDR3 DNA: TGCGCCAGCAGTCAATTCATGGAGGGCCGTTCAGGTTCACCCCTCCACTTT. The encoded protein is CASSQFMEGRSGSPLHF.

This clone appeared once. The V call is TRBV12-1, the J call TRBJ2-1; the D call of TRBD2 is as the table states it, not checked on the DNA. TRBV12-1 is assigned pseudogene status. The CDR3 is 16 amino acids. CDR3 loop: CASSFPDCSTYNEQFF. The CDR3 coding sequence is TGTGCCAGCAGCTTCCCGGACTGCTCTACCTACAATGAGCAGTTCTTC.

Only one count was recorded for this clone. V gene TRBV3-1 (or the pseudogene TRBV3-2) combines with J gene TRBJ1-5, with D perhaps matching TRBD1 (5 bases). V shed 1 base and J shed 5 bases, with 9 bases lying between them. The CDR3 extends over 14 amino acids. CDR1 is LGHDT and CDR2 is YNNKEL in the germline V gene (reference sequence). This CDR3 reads CASSQAQGYQPQHF. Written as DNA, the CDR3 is TGTGCCAGCAGCCAAGCTCAGGGCTATCAGCCCCAGCATTTT.

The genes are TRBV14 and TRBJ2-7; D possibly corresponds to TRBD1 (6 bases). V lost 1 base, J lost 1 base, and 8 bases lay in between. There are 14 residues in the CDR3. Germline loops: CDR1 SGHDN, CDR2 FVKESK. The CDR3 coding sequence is TGTGCCAGCAGCCAAGTGACAGGATCCTACGAGCAGTACTTC. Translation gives CASSQVTGSYEQYF. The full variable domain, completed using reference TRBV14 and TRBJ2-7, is EAGVTQFPSHSVIEKGQTVTLRCDPISGHDNLYWYRRVMGKEIKFLLHFVKESKQDESGMPNNRFLAERTGGTYSTLKVQPAELEDSGVYFCASSQVTGSYEQYFGPGTRLTVT.

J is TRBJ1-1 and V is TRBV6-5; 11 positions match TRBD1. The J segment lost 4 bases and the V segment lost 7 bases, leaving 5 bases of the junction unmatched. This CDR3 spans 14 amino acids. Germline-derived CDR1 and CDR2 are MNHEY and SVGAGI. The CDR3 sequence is CASTRDRGTTEAFF. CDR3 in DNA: TGTGCCAGCACCAGGGACAGGGGGACCACTGAAGCTTTCTTT.

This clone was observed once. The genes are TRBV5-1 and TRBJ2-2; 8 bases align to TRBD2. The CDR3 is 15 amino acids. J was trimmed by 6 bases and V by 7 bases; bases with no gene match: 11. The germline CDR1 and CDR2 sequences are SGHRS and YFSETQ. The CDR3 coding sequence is TGCGCCAGCCACGGGGGGGCGGTTCAAGCCGGGGAGCTGTTTTTT. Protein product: CASHGGAVQAGELFF. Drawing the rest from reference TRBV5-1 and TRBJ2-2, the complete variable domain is KAGVTQTPRYLIKTRGQQVTLSCSPISGHRSVSWYQQTPGQGLQFLFEYFSETQRNKGNFPGRFSGRQFSNSRSEMNVSTLELGDSALYLCASHGGAVQAGELFFGEGSRLTVL.

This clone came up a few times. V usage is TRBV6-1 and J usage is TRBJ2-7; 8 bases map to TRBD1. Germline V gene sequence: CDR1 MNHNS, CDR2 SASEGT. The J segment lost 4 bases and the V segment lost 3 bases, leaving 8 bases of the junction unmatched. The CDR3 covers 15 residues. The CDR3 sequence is CASSDIRTGSYEQYF. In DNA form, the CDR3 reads TGTGCCAGCAGTGATATCAGGACAGGGTCGTACGAGCAGTACTTC.

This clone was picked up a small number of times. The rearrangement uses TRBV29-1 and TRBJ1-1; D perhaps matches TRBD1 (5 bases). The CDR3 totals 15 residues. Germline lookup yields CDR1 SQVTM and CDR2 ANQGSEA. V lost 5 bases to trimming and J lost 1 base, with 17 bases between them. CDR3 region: CSVNRAGLQNTEAFF. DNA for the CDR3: TGCAGCGTTAATAGGGCAGGGCTTCAGAACACTGAAGCTTTCTTT.

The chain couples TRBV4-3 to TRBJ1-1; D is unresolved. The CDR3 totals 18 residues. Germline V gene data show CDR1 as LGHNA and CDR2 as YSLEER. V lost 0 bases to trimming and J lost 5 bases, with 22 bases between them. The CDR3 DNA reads TGCGCCAGCAGCCAAGATGCCCCCCAGGCCCTAAGTGGGACTGAAGCTTTCTTT. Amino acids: CASSQDAPQALSGTEAFF.

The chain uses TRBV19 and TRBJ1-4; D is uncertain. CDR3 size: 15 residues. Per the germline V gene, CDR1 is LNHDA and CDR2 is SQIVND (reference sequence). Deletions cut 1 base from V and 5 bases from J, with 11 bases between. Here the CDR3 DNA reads TGTGCCAGTAGTATAGGGATCAGCGGGAATGAAAAACTGTTTTTT. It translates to CASSIGISGNEKLFF.